This TCR beta chain was obtained from a study of blood T cell repertoires in COVID-19. On the study more broadly: PBMCs, B-cell-depleted T cells, or T cells provided the cDNA or gDNA that made up the material.

As originally analysed: Reference gene primer amplification yielded estimated nucleated cell counts. TCRdb's copy holds only in-frame clones and misses some; the assay was immunoSEQ multiplex PCR. The DNA was the basis for D and trimming; V, J and clone size are from that table. The data show about 220,000 clones, roughly 85% seen once. This CDR3 spans 15 amino acids. CDR1 and CDR2 (germline): SGHRS, YFSETQ. V lost 6 bases, J lost 0 bases, and 12 bases lay in between. While infection was still active, Seattle patients were enrolled and then followed longitudinally. The chain recombines TRBV5-1 with TRBJ2-2, with D possibly TRBD2 on 6 matching bases. Sequencing was performed on peripheral blood. This clonotype originated in a woman aged 70 to 79 with COVID-19, enrolled during active disease. The CDR3 DNA sequence: TGCGCCAGCAAGAGGACGGGAGCGAACACCGGGGAGCTGTTTTTT. This translates into CASKRTGANTGELFF.